This TCR beta chain was found in a study of T cell repertoires in cytomegalovirus infection. The overall study: Indications of both CMV infection and matching HLA type were provided by public TCR beta signatures.

MiXCR was run by TCRdb on the reads, yielding one entry per CDR3 protein. This sample yields some 350,000 distinct CDR3 sequences, of which approximately 35% are seen a single time; approximately 12% belongs to the top ten. This clonotype came up a few times. The antigen remains undetermined. This CDR3 comprises 18 residues. Germline assignment: CDR1 SGHTA and CDR2 FQGNSA. The V end lost 1 base, the J end lost 0 bases, and 16 bases lay between the germline ends. The source was cultured PBMCs, collected from culture after CMV antigen stimulation. The V call is TRBV7-2, the J call TRBJ1-5, with D perhaps TRBD1 (6 bases). This TCR was recovered from a human donor in good health (CMV status not recorded). Some clones in this sample may be carry-over from other donors' samples. The CDR3 loop reads CASSLVGGGGGSNQPQHF. CDR3 nucleotides: TGTGCCAGCAGCTTAGTGGGTGGGGGAGGGGGTAGCAATCAGCCCCAGCATTTT.